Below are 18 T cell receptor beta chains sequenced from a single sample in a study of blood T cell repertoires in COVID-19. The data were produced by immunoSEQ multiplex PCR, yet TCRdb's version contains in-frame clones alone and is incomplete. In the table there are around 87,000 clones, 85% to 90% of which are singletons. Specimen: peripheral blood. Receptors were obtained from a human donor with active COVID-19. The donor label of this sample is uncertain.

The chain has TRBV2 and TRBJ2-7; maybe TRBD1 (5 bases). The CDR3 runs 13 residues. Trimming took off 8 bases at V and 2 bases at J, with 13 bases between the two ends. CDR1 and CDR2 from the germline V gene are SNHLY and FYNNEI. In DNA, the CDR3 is TGTGCCAGCGAGACAGATTCCGCCTACGAGCAGTACTTC. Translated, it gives CASETDSAYEQYF.

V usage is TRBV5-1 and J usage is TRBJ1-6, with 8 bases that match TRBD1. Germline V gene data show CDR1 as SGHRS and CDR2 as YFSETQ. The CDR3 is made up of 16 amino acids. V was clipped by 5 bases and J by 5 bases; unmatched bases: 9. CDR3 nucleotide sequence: TGCGCCAGCAGTCGATCGACAGGGGTTAATAATTCACCCCTCCACTTT. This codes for CASSRSTGVNNSPLHF.

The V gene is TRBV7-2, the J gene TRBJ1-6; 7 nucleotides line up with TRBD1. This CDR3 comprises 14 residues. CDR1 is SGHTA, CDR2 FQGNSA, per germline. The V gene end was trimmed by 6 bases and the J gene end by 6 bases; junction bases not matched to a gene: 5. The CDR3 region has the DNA TGTGCCAGCAGTAGACAGGGTCCTAATTCACCCCTCCACTTT. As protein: CASSRQGPNSPLHF. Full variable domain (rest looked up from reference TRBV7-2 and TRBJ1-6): GAGVSQSPSNKVTEKGKDVELRCDPISGHTALYWYRQSLGQGLEFLIYFQGNSAPDKSGLPSDRFSAERTGGSVSTLTIQRTQQEDSAVYLCASSRQGPNSPLHFGNGTRLTVT.

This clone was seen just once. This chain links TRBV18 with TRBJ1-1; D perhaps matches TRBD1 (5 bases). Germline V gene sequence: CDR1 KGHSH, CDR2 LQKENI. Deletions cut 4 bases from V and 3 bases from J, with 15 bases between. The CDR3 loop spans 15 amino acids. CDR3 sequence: CASSLKTDKYTEAFF. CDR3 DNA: TGTGCCAGCTCACTGAAAACGGACAAGTACACTGAAGCTTTCTTT.

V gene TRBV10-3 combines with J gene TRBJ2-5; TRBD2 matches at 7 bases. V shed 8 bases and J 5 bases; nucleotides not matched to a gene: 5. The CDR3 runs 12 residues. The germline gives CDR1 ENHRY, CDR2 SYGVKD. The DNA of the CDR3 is TGTGCCATCGGGCGGGGGAGGGAGACCCAGTACTTC. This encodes CAIGRGRETQYF.

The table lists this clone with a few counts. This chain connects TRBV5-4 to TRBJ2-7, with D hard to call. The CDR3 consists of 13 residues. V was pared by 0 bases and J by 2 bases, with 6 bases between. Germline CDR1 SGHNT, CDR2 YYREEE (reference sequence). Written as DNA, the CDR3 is TGTGCCAGCAGCTTGGAGCTGGCCTACGAGCAGTACTTC. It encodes CASSLELAYEQYF.

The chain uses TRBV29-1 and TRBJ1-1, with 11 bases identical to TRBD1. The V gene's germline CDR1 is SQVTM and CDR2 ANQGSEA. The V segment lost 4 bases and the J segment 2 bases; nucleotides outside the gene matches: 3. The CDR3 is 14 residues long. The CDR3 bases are TGCAGCGTTGGAAGGACAGGGGGCAACACTGAAGCTTTCTTT. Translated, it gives CSVGRTGGNTEAFF.

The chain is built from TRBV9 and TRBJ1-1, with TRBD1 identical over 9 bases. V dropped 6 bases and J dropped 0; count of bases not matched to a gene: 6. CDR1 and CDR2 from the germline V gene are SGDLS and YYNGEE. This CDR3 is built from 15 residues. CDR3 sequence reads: CASNRGQGMNTEAFF. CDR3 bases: TGTGCCAGCAACCGGGGACAGGGAATGAACACTGAAGCTTTCTTT.

This CDR3 reads CASSLDRYEQYF. The DNA for the CDR3 is TGTGCCAGCAGCTTGGACCGGTACGAGCAGTACTTC. The rearrangement links TRBV5-4 to TRBJ2-7; D is uncertain. V lost 0 bases and J lost 4, with 5 bases in between. This CDR3 has 12 residues. CDR1 is SGHNT and CDR2 is YYREEE in the germline V gene (reference sequence). The full variable domain, completed using reference TRBV5-4 and TRBJ2-7, is ETGVTQSPTHLIKTRGQQVTLRCSSQSGHNTVSWYQQALGQGPQFIFQYYREEENGRGNFPPRFSGLQFPNYSSELNVNALELDDSALYLCASSLDRYEQYFGPGTRLTVT.

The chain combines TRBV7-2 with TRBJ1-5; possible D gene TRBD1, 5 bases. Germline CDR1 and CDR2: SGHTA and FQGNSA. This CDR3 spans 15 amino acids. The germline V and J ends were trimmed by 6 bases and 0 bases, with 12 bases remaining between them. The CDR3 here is CASRSDSYSNQPQHF. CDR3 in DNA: TGTGCCAGCAGGTCCGACAGTTATAGCAATCAGCCCCAGCATTTT.

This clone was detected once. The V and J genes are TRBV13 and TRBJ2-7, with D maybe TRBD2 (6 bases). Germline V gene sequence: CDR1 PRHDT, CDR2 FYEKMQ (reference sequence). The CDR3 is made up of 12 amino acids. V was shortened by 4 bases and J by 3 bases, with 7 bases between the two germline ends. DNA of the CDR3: TGTGCCAGCAGCTCGGGGGTCTACGAGCAGTACTTC. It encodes CASSSGVYEQYF.

The CDR3 loop reads CASSPFIGGGDTGELFF. CDR3 in DNA: TGTGCCAGCTCGCCCTTTATCGGGGGAGGCGACACCGGGGAGCTGTTTTTT. The chain employs TRBV18 and TRBJ2-2; tentative D call: TRBD2 (6 bases). Trimming removed 6 bases at V and 3 bases at J, with 20 bases between. Germline-derived CDR1 and CDR2 are KGHSH and LQKENI. This CDR3 contains 17 residues.

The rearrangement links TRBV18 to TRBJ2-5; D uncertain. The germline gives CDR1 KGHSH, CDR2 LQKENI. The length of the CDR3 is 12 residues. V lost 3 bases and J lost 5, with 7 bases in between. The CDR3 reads CASSPVGETQYF. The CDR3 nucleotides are TGTGCCAGCTCACCCGTGGGCGAGACCCAGTACTTC.

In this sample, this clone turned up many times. The CDR3: CASSLTGSGTEAFF. CDR3 in DNA: TGTGCCAGCAGCTTGACAGGGTCTGGCACTGAAGCTTTCTTT. The V and J genes are TRBV5-5 and TRBJ1-1, with D perhaps TRBD1 (6 bases). Germline V gives CDR1 SGHKS, CDR2 YYEKEE (reference sequence). The CDR3 consists of 14 residues. Trimming took off 1 base at V and 4 bases at J, with 11 bases between the two ends. Based on the CDR3 plus reference TRBV5-5 and TRBJ1-1, the full variable domain is DAGVTQSPTHLIKTRGQQVTLRCSPISGHKSVSWYQQVLGQGPQFIFQYYEKEERGRGNFPDRFSARQFPNYSSELNVNALLLGDSALYLCASSLTGSGTEAFFGQGTRLTVV.

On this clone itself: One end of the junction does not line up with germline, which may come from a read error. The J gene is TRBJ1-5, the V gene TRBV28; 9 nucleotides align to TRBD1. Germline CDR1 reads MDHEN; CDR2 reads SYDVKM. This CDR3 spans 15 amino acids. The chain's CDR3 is CASSLSSSGTGRWYF. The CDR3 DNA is TGTGCCAGCAGTTTAAGCTCCTCCGGGACAGGGCGCTGGTATTTT. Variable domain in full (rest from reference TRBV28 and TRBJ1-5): DVKVTQSSRYLVKRTGEKVFLECVQDMDHENMFWYRQDPGLGLRLIYFSYDVKMKEKGDIPEGYSVSREKKERFSLILESASTNQTSMYLCASSLSSSGTGRWYFGDGTRLSIL.

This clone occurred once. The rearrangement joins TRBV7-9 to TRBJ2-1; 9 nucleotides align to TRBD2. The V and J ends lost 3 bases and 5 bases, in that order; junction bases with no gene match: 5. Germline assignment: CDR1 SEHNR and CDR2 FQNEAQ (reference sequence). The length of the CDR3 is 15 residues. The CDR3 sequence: CASSFLAGSHNEQFF. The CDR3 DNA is TGTGCCAGCAGCTTTCTAGCGGGGTCGCACAATGAGCAGTTCTTC.

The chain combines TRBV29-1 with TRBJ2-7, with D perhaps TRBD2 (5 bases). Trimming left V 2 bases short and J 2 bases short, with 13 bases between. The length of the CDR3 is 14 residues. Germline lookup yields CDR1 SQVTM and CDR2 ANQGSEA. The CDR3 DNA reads TGCAGCGTTGAATTCTTCGGGGATCCCTACGAGCAGTACTTC. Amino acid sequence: CSVEFFGDPYEQYF.

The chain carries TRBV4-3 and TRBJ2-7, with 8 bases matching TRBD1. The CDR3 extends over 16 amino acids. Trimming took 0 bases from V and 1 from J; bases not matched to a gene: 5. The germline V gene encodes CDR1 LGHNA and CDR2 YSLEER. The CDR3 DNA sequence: TGCGCCAGCAGCCAAGACGGGACAGGACTTTCCTACGAGCAGTACTTC. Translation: CASSQDGTGLSYEQYF.